This T cell receptor beta chain emerged from a study of identical twins. The study, taken as a whole, reports: It was possible that invariant MAIT and iNKT cells partly confounded the zero-insertion analyses.

This clonotype was recorded a few times. As yet, its antigen is unknown. A universal primer site was incorporated via template switching, and the cDNA contained unique molecular identifiers. Using its own MiXCR run on the 5' RACE reads, TCRdb lists one record per CDR3 protein. The sample records 450,000 or so distinct CDR3 sequences, approximately 14% being singletons. CDR3 length equals 15 residues. In germline, CDR1 is SQVTM, CDR2 ANQGSEA. The V segment lost 4 bases and the J segment 4 bases; nucleotides outside the gene matches: 12. These data were also filed under a second study, of yellow fever vaccine responses in identical twins.

This clonotype was obtained from a woman aged 18-29 years in good health. Source material: CD4+ T cells sorted from blood. The chain has TRBV29-1 and TRBJ2-5, with TRBD2 matching 7 bases. The CDR3: CSVGGGFFGLETQYF. CDR3 coding DNA: TGCAGCGTTGGGGGGGGGTTCTTTGGGTTAGAGACCCAGTACTTC.